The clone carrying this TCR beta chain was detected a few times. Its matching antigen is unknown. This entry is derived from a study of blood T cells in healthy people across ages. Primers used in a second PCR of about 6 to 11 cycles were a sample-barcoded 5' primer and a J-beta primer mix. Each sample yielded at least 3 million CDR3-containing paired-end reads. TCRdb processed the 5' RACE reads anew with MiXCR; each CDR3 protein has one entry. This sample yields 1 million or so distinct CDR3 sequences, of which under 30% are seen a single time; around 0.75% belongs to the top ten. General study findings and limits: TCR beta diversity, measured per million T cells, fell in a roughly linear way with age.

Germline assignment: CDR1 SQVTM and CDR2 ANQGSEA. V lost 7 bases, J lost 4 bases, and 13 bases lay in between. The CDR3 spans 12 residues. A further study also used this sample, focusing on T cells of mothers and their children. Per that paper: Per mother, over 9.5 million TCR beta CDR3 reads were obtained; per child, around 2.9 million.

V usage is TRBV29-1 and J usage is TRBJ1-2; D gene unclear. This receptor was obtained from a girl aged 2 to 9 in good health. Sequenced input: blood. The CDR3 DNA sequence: TGCAGCGCCACGACGGGCCCCTATGGCTACACCTTC. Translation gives CSATTGPYGYTF.